Listed here is a single TCR beta chain. Its target antigen remains unknown. No clone much larger than this one lies a single base away; base qualities are absent. The library was made by 5' RACE. Instrument used: Illumina HiSeq 2500. A second PCR of about 6 to 11 cycles was performed with a sample-barcoded 5' primer and a J-beta primer mix. Each TCR beta cDNA molecule received a unique molecular identifier from a template-switch 5' adaptor carrying 12 random nucleotides. Each sample yielded at least 2.5 million CDR3-containing paired-end reads. The Mint cDNA synthesis kit, primed by a TRBC-specific oligonucleotide, was used to synthesize first-strand cDNA from all RNA. All cDNA was treated with uracil-DNA glycosylase and then went through a first 18-cycle PCR with the universal primers M1SS and BC2_uni_R. The published analysis was carried out like this. Each sample was normalized by randomly selecting 1 million high-quality reads, each carrying a distinct molecular identifier. Reads with shared molecular identifiers were discarded instead of being binned into consensus sequences. CDR3 identification, clonotype clustering and error correction used MiTCR with a Q25 quality threshold and the strictest error-elimination algorithm. A nonparametric unseen species model using Euler transformation provided a lower-bound estimate of total TCR beta diversity. In-frame beta chains were kept once TCRdb had trimmed the public reads at Q25 with fastp and called clones with MiXCR. Here each entry gathers all rows of one CDR3 protein and keeps the most common genes and DNA. TCRdb, rather than the study authors, made the V and J calls. This sample lists around 800,000 distinct CDR3 sequences; roughly 25% were detected once. The ten largest clones add up to 2.5% to 3.5% of the sample.

Trimming removed 3 bases from V and 6 bases from J, leaving 11 bases between the germline ends. The CDR3 runs 13 residues from the cysteine to the phenylalanine. The only DNA kept is the CDR3, 39 bases in frame from the first base. In the germline V gene (reference sequence), CDR1 corresponds to DFQATT and CDR2 to SNEGSKA. The 39 donors, aged about 6 to 95 years, were systemically healthy Caucasian individuals from Russia. Around 9.8 milliliters of peripheral blood were collected from each donor into EDTA-treated Vacutainer tubes. Ficoll-Paque density-gradient centrifugation was used to isolate PBMCs, with at least 6.5 million per sample. Trizol reagent was used to extract total RNA from PBMCs, with at least 6 micrograms per sample. Naive CD45RAhigh/CD27high T cell percentages were measured by flow cytometry on a PBMC aliquot from every donor. The data derive from a study of blood T cells in healthy people across ages (dated by TCRdb to between 2014 and 2017). As for the study more broadly: Template switching captured roughly one uniquely barcoded TCR beta cDNA molecule per two T cells in model experiments. The study measured age-related changes in TCR beta repertoire diversity using deep sequencing normalized with unique cDNA molecular identifiers. Donors were grouped into four age groups: young (average approximately 16 years), middle-aged (less than 40), aged (over 55) and long-lived (approximately 81). The study analyzed two additional independent replicas of 1 million unique cDNA reads from the same blood draw for two donors, one aged 18 to 29 and one aged 80 or older.

General findings and caveats noted by the study authors: Donor CMV infection status was unknown, potentially confounding age-related changes in expanded clonotypes. There was a strong correlation between observed TCR beta diversity and the percentage of naive T cells measured by flow cytometry. Compared with the aged group, the long-lived group had more naive CD4+ T cells, fewer expanded clones and increased TCR diversity, suggesting age selection. Estimates of total diversity based on one million sequenced T cells were regarded as lower bounds and as underestimates. Bulk unsorted PBMC profiling prevented conclusive comparison of naive and antigen-experienced compartments. As age increased, observed TCR beta diversity per million T cells dropped in a roughly linear way, and a significant reduction was already evident by age roughly 40.

This same sample was also taken into another study, of T cells of mothers and their children. Drawing on the second study: Donors were nine systemically healthy Caucasian individuals: three mothers and their six children. cDNA synthesis used all of the extracted RNA, with roughly 1.5 ug of RNA in each 15 ul reaction. In the second PCR, the M1S primer introduced both the sample barcodes and 2-4 random nucleotides. Over 8 million TCR beta CDR3 reads were obtained for each mother, and approximately 3.2 million reads were obtained for each child. Thymic selection shapes the output of TCR recombination in a similar way in related and unrelated pairs, and inherited differences have a minor effect. Related mother-child pairs always showed normalized repertoire overlap that was slightly higher than in unrelated mother-child pairs, though the difference was never significant. No persistent microchimeric T cell clones were detected, at a sensitivity of roughly 93 clones per million clonotypes. The study used deep NGS to compare TCR beta repertoires of mothers and children, seeking features distinguishing related mother-child pairs from unrelated individuals. On average, the children were roughly 11 +/- 4 years old, while the mothers were around 42 +/- 4 years old. After adapters were ligated using NEBNext reagents, the libraries underwent 100+100 nt paired-end sequencing on an Illumina HiSeq 2000. To avoid cross-contamination, the mother libraries and the child libraries were prepared a month apart and sequenced in separate runs. Between about 500,000 and 2,100,000 distinct TCR beta clonotypes were identified per donor. Naive TCR beta clonotypes were estimated from low-frequency clonotypes matched to each donor's FACS-determined naive share, without sorting.

The clonotype was recovered from a boy younger than 18 in good health. Material: blood. This sequence uses TRBV20-1 and TRBJ1-4, with the D gene not confidently named. The CDR3 protein sequence reads: CSASLGLYEKLFF. The DNA reads as follows: TGCAGTGCTAGTTTGGGGTTATATGAAAAACTGTTTTTT.